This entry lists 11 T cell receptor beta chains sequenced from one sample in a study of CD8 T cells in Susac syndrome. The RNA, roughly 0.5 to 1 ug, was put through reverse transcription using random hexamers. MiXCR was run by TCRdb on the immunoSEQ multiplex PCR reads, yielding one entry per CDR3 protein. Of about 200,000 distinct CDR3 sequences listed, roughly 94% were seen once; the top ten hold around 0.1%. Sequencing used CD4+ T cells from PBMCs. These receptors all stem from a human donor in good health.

CDR3 sequence (DNA): TGTGCCAGCAGCGTAAGGCAGGGGGACCACAATGAGCAGTTCTTC. Its translation is CASSVRQGDHNEQFF. The chain is built from TRBV9 and TRBJ2-1; 7 bases match TRBD1. This CDR3 spans 15 amino acids. Trimming cost V 1 base and J 5 bases; bases outside gene matches: 6. Germline CDR1 SGDLS, CDR2 YYNGEE.

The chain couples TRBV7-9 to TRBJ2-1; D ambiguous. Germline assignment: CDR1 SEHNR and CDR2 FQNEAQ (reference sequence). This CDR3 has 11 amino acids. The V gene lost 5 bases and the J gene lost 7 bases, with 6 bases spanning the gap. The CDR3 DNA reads TGTGCCAGCAGCGACACAAATGAGCAGTTCTTC. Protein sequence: CASSDTNEQFF.

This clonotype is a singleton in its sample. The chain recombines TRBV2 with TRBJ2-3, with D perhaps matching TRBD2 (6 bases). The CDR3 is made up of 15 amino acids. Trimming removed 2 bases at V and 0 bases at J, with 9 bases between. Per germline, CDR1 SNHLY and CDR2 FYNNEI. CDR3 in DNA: TGTGCCAGCAGTGAACTAGCGCCCAGCACAGATACGCAGTATTTT. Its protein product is CASSELAPSTDTQYF.

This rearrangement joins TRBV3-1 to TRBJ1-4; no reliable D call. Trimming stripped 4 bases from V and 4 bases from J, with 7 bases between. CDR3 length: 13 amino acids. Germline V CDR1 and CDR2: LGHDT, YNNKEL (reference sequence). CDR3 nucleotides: TGTGCCAGCAGCCCTGGCCGTAATGAAAAACTGTTTTTT. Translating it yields CASSPGRNEKLFF.

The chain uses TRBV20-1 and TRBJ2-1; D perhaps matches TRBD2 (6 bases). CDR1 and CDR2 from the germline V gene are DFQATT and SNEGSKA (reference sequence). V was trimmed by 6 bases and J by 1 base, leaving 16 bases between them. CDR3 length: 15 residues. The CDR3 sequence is CSARIGRGSYNEQFF. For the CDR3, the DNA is TGCAGTGCGCGAATCGGGAGAGGGTCCTACAATGAGCAGTTCTTC.

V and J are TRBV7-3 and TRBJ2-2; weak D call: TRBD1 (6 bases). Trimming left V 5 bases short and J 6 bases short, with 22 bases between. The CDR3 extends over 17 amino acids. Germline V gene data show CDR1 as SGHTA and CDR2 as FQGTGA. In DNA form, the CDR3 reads TGTGCCAGCAGCCCCTCCCCCAGGGGCGTATATCCCGGGGAGCTGTTTTTT. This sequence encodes CASSPSPRGVYPGELFF.

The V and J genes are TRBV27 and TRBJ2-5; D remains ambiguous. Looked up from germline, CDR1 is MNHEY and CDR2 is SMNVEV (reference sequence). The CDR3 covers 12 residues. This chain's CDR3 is CATRQNQETQYF. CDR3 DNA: TGTGCGACGAGGCAGAACCAAGAGACCCAGTACTTC.

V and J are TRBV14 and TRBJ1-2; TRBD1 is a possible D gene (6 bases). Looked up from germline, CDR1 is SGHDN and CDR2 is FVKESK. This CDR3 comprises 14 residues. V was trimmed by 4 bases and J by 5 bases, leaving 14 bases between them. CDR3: CASSPSGAGYGYTF. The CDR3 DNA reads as TGTGCCAGCAGCCCATCGGGGGCCGGGTATGGCTACACCTTC.

This CDR3 is CASSGGNRGVYGYTF. As DNA, the CDR3 is TGCGCCAGCAGCGGGGGGAACAGGGGTGTCTATGGCTACACCTTC. J is TRBJ1-2 and V is TRBV4-1; 7 bases map to TRBD1. There are 15 residues in the CDR3. Losses at the gene ends were 5 bases for V and 4 bases for J; bases not matched to a gene: 10. The germline gives CDR1 MGHRA, CDR2 YSYEKL.

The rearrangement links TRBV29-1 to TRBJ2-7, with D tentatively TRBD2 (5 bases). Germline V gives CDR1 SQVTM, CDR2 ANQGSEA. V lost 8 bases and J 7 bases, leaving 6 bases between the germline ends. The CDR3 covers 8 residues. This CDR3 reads CSPGEQYV. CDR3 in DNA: TGCAGCCCGGGGGAGCAGTACGTC.

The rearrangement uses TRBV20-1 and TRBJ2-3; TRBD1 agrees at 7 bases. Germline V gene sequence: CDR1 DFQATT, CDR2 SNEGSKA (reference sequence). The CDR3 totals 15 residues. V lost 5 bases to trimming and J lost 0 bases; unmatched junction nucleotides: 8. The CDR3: CSAGLRDSSTDTQYF. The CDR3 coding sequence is TGCAGTGCTGGTCTCCGGGACAGTAGCACAGATACGCAGTATTTT.